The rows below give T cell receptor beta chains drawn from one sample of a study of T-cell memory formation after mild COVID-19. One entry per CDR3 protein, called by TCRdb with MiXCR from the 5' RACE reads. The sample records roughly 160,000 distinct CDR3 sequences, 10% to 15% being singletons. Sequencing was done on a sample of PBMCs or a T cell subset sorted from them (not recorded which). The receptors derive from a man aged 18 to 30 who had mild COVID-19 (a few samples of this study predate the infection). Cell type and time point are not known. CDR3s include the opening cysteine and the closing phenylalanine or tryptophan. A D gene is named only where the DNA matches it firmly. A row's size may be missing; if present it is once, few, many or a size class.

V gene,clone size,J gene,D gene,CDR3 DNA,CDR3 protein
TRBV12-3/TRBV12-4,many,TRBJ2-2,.,TGTGCCAGCAGTTTAAGCCGGGCCGGGGAGCTGTTTTTT,CASSLSRAGELFF
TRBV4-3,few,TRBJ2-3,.,TGCGCCAGCAGCCAAGGGTCGCATGCAGATACGCAGTATTTT,CASSQGSHADTQYF
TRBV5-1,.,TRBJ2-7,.,TGCGCCAGCAGCTTGAGCTCAAAAGGTTACGAGCAGTACTTC,CASSLSSKGYEQYF
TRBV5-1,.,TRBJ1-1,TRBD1,TGCGCCAGCAGCTCGGGGACAGGGACGAACACTGAAGCTTTCTTT,CASSSGTGTNTEAFF
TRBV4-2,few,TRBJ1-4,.,TGTGCCAGCGGACGACAGGAGAAAGAGGAAAAACTGTTTTTT,CASGRQEKEEKLFF
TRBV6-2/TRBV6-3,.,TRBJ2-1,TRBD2,TGTGCCAGCAGTTACCGGCGGGGGGAATACAATGAGCAGTTCTTC,CASSYRRGEYNEQFF
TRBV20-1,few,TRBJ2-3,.,TGCAGTGCTGCCCAAACGGGCACAGATACGCAGTATTTT,CSAAQTGTDTQYF
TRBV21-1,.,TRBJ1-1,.,TGTGCCAGCAGCCTTAACCACAGGGACACTGAAGCTTTCTTT,CASSLNHRDTEAFF
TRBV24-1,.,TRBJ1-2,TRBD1,TGTGCCACCAGTGACCATCAGGGGGATGGCTACACCTTC,CATSDHQGDGYTF
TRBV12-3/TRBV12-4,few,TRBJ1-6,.,TGTGCCAGCACCTCCGGGTCGGCTGGTAATTCACCCCTCCACTTT,CASTSGSAGNSPLHF
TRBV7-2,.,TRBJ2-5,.,TGTGCCAGCAGCCCGAGGGTTGGAACTTACGAGACCCAGTACTTC,CASSPRVGTYETQYF
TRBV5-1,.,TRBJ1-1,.,TGCGCCAGCAGCCCTGGGCCAGGGGCGAACACTGAAGCTTTCTTT,CASSPGPGANTEAFF
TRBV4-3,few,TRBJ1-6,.,TGCGCCAGCAGCCAAGATGGGAGTAATAATTCACCCCTCCACTTT,CASSQDGSNNSPLHF
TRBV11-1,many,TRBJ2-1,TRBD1,TGTGCCAGCAGCTTATTGACAGGGGCCTACAATGAGCAGTTCTTC,CASSLLTGAYNEQFF
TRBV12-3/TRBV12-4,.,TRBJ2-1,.,TGTGCCAGCAGTTTACTGAGGACCCCTACGAGAATCTTC,CASSLLRTPTRIF
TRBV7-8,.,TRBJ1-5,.,TGTGCCAGCACCGCGAACAGGGTTTATAGCAATCAGCCCCAGCATTTT,CASTANRVYSNQPQHF
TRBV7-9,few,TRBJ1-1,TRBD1,TGTGCCAGCAGCTACGGACACAGGGGGAACACTGAAGCTTTCTTT,CASSYGHRGNTEAFF
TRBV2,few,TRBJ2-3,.,TGTGCCAGCAGCCTCGGACCGTCAGATACGCAGTATTTT,CASSLGPSDTQYF
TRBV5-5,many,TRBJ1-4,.,TGTGCCTCGAGGGGTGGGGCAACTAATGAAAAACTGTTTTTT,CASRGGATNEKLFF
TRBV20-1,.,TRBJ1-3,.,TGCAGTGCTAGAGCTTTCGGCAGGGGCTCTGGAAACACCATATATTTT,CSARAFGRGSGNTIYF
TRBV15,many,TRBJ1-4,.,TGTGCCACCAGCGGCGGGACACTTCTAGGAGAAAAACTGTTTTTT,CATSGGTLLGEKLFF
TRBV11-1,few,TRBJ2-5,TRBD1,TGTGCCAGCAGGAACCGGGACAGAGGGGAAGAGACCCAGTACTTC,CASRNRDRGEETQYF
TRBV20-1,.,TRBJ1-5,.,TGCAGTGCTAGAGCCCCCACAGGGCTTGGGCAGCCCCAGCATTTT,CSARAPTGLGQPQHF
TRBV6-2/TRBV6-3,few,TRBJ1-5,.,TGTGCCAGCAGCCGCCCCGCCGAGCCCCAGCATTTT,CASSRPAEPQHF
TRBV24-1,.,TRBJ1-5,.,TGTGCCACCCGGGGGGGGGGACGGAGCAATCAGCCCCAGCATTTT,CATRGGGRSNQPQHF
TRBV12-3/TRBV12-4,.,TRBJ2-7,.,TGTGCCAGCAGTTTAGCTTCATCTTTCTCCTACGAGCAGTACTTC,CASSLASSFSYEQYF
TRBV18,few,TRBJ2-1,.,TGTGCCAGCTCAAGGGGGGACCTATACAATGAGCAGTTCTTC,CASSRGDLYNEQFF
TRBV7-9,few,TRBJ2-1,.,TGTGCCAGCAGCCCGGGACTGGCTAGGAATGAGCAGTTCTTC,CASSPGLARNEQFF
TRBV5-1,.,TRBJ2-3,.,TGCGCCAGCAGCTTGGCCCAAGGGTCAGATACGCAGTATTTT,CASSLAQGSDTQYF
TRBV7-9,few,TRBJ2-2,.,TGTGCCAGCACCCCCCCCCTAAACACCGGGGAGCTGTTTTTT,CASTPPLNTGELFF
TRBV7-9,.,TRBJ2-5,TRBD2,TGTGCCAGCAGCTTAGCGGGACTAGCGGGGGGGACCCAGTACTTC,CASSLAGLAGGTQYF
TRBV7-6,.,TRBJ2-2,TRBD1,TGTGCCAGCAGTAACTGGGACAGCGGGGAGCTGTTTTTT,CASSNWDSGELFF
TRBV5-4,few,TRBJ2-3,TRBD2,TGTGCCAGCAGCTTGGATCTAGCGGGGGGGGTGAGCAAAGATACGCAGTATTTT,CASSLDLAGGVSKDTQYF
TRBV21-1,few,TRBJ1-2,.,TGTGCCAGCAGCCGCCGTCACCCCCGACAGGGGGCGTGTGGCTACACCTTC,CASSRRHPRQGACGYTF
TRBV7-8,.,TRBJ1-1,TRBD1,TGTGCCAGCAGCTTACAGTGGACAGGGCCTAACACTGAAGCTTTCTTT,CASSLQWTGPNTEAFF
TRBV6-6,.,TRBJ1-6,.,TGTGCCAGCAGTAGGTCTAGGGGCGAACAATCACCCCTCCACTTT,CASSRSRGEQSPLHF
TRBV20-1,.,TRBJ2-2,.,TGCAGTGCGCTATCGGTCCGGGACTTTTTTAGGAACACCGGGGAGCTGTTTTTT,CSALSVRDFFRNTGELFF
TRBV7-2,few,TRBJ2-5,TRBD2,TGTGCCAGCAGCTTCCCCCTCCAAGCGGGGGACTTCCAAGAGACCCAGTACTTC,CASSFPLQAGDFQETQYF
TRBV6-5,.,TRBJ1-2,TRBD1,TGTGCCAGCACCATGACAGGGGCCTATGGCTACACCTTC,CASTMTGAYGYTF
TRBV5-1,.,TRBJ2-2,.,TGCGCCAGCTTCGGGACGGCGGCGAACACCGGGGAGCTGTTTTTT,CASFGTAANTGELFF
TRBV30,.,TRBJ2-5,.,TGTGCCTGGAGTGTAATTACTGAGACCCAGTACTTC,CAWSVITETQYF
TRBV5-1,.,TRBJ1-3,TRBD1,TGCGCCAGCAGCTTGGGACAGGGGGCAAGCTCTGGAAACACCATATATTTT,CASSLGQGASSGNTIYF
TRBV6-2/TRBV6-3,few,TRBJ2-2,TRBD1,TGTGCCAGCAGTTCCGGGACAGTAAAAACCGGGGAGCTGTTTTTT,CASSSGTVKTGELFF
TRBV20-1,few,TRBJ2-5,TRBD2,TGCAGTGCTAGAGACCGCCAACTAGCGTCAGAGACCCAGTACTTC,CSARDRQLASETQYF
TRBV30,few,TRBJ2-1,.,TGTGCCTGGAGTGCAGACCATAGCCATGAGCAGTTCTTC,CAWSADHSHEQFF
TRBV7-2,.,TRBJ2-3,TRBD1,TGTGCCAGCACCGACAGGGTAAACACAGATACGCAGTATTTT,CASTDRVNTDTQYF
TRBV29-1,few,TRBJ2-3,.,TGCAGCGTTGAAGGGAGCGATCGCACAGATACGCAGTATTTT,CSVEGSDRTDTQYF
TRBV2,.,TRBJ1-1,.,TGTGCGGGGGCGGAGAACACTGAAGCTTTCTTT,CAGAENTEAFF
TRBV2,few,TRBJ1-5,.,TGTGCCAGCAGGGTAAAGGGCGGCAATCAGCCCCAGCATTTT,CASRVKGGNQPQHF
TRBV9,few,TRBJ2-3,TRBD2,TGTGCCAGCAGCCTCTTCGAGCGGGGGAACACAGATACGCAGTATTTT,CASSLFERGNTDTQYF
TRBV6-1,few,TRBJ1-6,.,TGTGCCAGCAGTGAAGTAAACGTTAATTCACCCCTCCACTTT,CASSEVNVNSPLHF
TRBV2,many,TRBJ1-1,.,TGTGCCAGCAGGGAAAGTAGACGAGCTTTCTTT,CASRESRRAFF
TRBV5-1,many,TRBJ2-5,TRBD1,TGCGCCAGCAGCCCGGACAGGCAAGAGACCCAGTACTTC,CASSPDRQETQYF